Presented here are 28 T cell receptor beta chains from one specimen sequenced in a study of response to subunit inactivated influenza vaccine. Via MiXCR, TCRdb re-called the RT-PCR reads, giving one row per CDR3 protein. The repertoire holds approximately 730,000 distinct CDR3 sequences, with about 15% as singletons. Specimen: PBMCs from blood, collected about 14 days before vaccination. These receptor sequences come from a middle-aged man who received an inactivated influenza vaccine.

In this sample, this clonotype turned up a few times. The J gene is TRBJ2-1, the V gene TRBV5-8; D possibly matches TRBD1 or TRBD2 (5 bases each). The V end was cut by 4 bases, the J end by 0 bases, with 11 bases between. CDR1 SGHTS and CDR2 YDEGEE come from the germline V gene. This CDR3 has 15 amino acids. The CDR3 region has the DNA TGTGCCAGCAGCAGAGGGACCTACTCCTACAATGAGCAGTTCTTC. It codes for CASSRGTYSYNEQFF.

This clonotype has a handful of counts. The DNA for the CDR3 is TGTGCCAGCAGCTCGGACAGACGAAACAATCAGCCCCAGCATTTT. Protein product: CASSSDRRNNQPQHF. This rearrangement joins TRBV28 to TRBJ1-5; the D gene is possibly TRBD1 (6 bases). The V end was cut by 6 bases, the J end by 3 bases, with 15 bases between. The CDR3 runs 15 residues. CDR1 is MDHEN, CDR2 SYDVKM, per germline.

This clonotype was seen more than once but under ten times. Here the CDR3 DNA reads TGTGCCAGCAGCTTACAGGTTGGTGGAGGGGTCGAGCAGTACTTC. Residues: CASSLQVGGGVEQYF. V is TRBV11-2 and J is TRBJ2-7, with D possibly matching TRBD2 (6 bases). The CDR3 is made up of 15 amino acids. Germline CDR1 and CDR2: SGHAT and FQNNGV. V lost 2 bases to trimming and J lost 6 bases, with 17 bases between them.

This clonotype was detected many times. This chain links TRBV5-1 with TRBJ1-1, with D uncertain. Trimming removed 0 bases at V and 7 bases at J, with 4 bases between. Germline loops: CDR1 SGHRS, CDR2 YFSETQ. The CDR3 loop spans 11 amino acids. The CDR3 DNA reads TGCGCCAGCAGCTTGGACAGTGAAGCTTTCTTT. Amino acid sequence: CASSLDSEAFF.

This clonotype was seen ten or more times. This chain links TRBV12-3 or TRBV12-4 with TRBJ2-1; D is unresolved. The V and J ends lost 4 bases and 1 base respectively, with 5 bases between them. The CDR3 runs 13 residues. The CDR3 region is CASSSLSYNEQFF. The CDR3, as DNA: TGTGCCAGCAGTTCACTTTCCTACAATGAGCAGTTCTTC.

V usage is TRBV5-1 and J usage is TRBJ2-3, with D unclear. The CDR3 is 14 residues long. V gave up 5 bases and J gave up 0 bases, with 10 bases separating them. Per germline, CDR1 SGHRS and CDR2 YFSETQ. Here the CDR3 reads CASREYTSTDTQYF. The CDR3 bases are TGCGCCAGCAGAGAGTATACTAGCACAGATACGCAGTATTTT.

This clonotype occurred once. The J gene is TRBJ2-7, the V gene TRBV4-3; perhaps TRBD2 as D (5 bases). Trimming took off 0 bases at V and 2 bases at J, with 14 bases between the two ends. This CDR3 region has 16 residues. The V gene's germline CDR1 is LGHNA and CDR2 YSLEER. For the CDR3, the DNA is TGCGCCAGCAGCCAAGATCCCGGAGGAGTAACCTACGAGCAGTACTTC. Translating it yields CASSQDPGGVTYEQYF.

The chain uses TRBV20-1 and TRBJ2-7; D might be TRBD2 (6 bases). The CDR3 has 14 residues. CDR1 is DFQATT, CDR2 SNEGSKA, per germline (reference sequence). Trimming stripped 0 bases from V and 8 bases from J, with 17 bases between. The CDR3 DNA sequence: TGCAGTGCTAGAGATCCTAACCGGGACTTCAAGCAGTACTTC. Its translation: CSARDPNRDFKQYF.

This rearrangement joins TRBV11-2 to TRBJ1-5; D might be TRBD1 (6 bases). Trimming removed 6 bases at V and 1 base at J, with 22 bases between. The CDR3 has 18 amino acids. Germline lookup yields CDR1 SGHAT and CDR2 FQNNGV. The CDR3: CASSRSPTGHRSNQPQHF. The DNA for the CDR3 is TGTGCCAGCAGTCGATCCCCCACGGGACATCGAAGCAATCAGCCCCAGCATTTT. The full variable domain, completed using reference TRBV11-2 and TRBJ1-5, is EAGVAQSPRYKIIEKRQSVAFWCNPISGHATLYWYQQILGQGPKLLIQFQNNGVVDDSQLPKDRFSAERLKGVDSTLKIQPAKLEDSAVYLCASSRSPTGHRSNQPQHFGDGTRLSIL.

The rearrangement joins TRBV15 to TRBJ2-1; the D is unclear. Germline V gives CDR1 LNHNV, CDR2 YYDKDF (reference sequence). The CDR3 has 15 amino acids. Trimming took off 5 bases at V and 0 bases at J, with 11 bases between the two ends. Written as DNA, the CDR3 is TGTGCCACCAGCGGTACTATCAGCTCCTACAATGAGCAGTTCTTC. Its translation: CATSGTISSYNEQFF.

This clonotype was observed a few times. The chain combines TRBV29-1 with TRBJ1-1; D unresolved. Germline V lookup: CDR1 SQVTM, CDR2 ANQGSEA. This CDR3 has 13 amino acids. The V gene lost 4 bases and the J gene lost 1 base, with 10 bases spanning the gap. The CDR3 DNA reads TGCAGCGTTGTGATGCTATCGAACACTGAAGCTTTCTTT. Translation: CSVVMLSNTEAFF.

The V call is TRBV11-2, the J call TRBJ2-7, with 9 bases fitting TRBD2. V lost 4 bases and J lost 4; bases outside the gene matches: 8. Germline V gene lookup returns CDR1 SGHAT and CDR2 FQNNGV. This CDR3 has 15 amino acids. CDR3 bases: TGTGCCAGCAGCTCAGTCCCGGGACTAGCTTACGAGCAGTACTTC. Protein: CASSSVPGLAYEQYF. The full variable domain, completed using reference TRBV11-2 and TRBJ2-7, is EAGVAQSPRYKIIEKRQSVAFWCNPISGHATLYWYQQILGQGPKLLIQFQNNGVVDDSQLPKDRFSAERLKGVDSTLKIQPAKLEDSAVYLCASSSVPGLAYEQYFGPGTRLTVT.

V usage is TRBV5-1 and J usage is TRBJ1-1; no clear D gene. The ends were cut back, 5 bases at V and 0 bases at J, with 11 bases in the middle. The CDR3 consists of 14 residues. Germline CDR1 is SGHRS and CDR2 is YFSETQ. CDR3 DNA sequence: TGCGCCAGCAGACTGAGCTTTATGAACACTGAAGCTTTCTTT. Translation gives CASRLSFMNTEAFF. Variable domain in full (rest from reference TRBV5-1 and TRBJ1-1): KAGVTQTPRYLIKTRGQQVTLSCSPISGHRSVSWYQQTPGQGLQFLFEYFSETQRNKGNFPGRFSGRQFSNSRSEMNVSTLELGDSALYLCASRLSFMNTEAFFGQGTRLTVV.

The J gene is TRBJ1-3, the V gene TRBV18; no clear D gene. V was clipped by 2 bases and J by 4 bases, with 18 bases between them. This CDR3 has 17 residues. The germline V gene has CDR1 KGHSH and CDR2 LQKENI. CDR3 in DNA: TGTGCCAGCTCACCAGCCCGGGAGGCCCTCAAGGGAAACACCATATATTTT. It specifies CASSPAREALKGNTIYF.

On this clonotype itself: The junction differs from germline at one of its ends, possibly a read error. V is TRBV7-3 and J is TRBJ2-3; 15 bases map to TRBD2. Germline CDR1 and CDR2: SGHTA and FQGTGA. The CDR3 sequence is 22 residues long. CDR3 DNA sequence: TGCGCCAGCAGCTTAAGGTCTGGAGGACTAGCGGGGGGGGAAACTAGCACAGATACGCAGTATTTT. Amino acids: CASSLRSGGLAGGETSTDTQYF.

The table lists this clonotype with a few counts. CDR3 sequence reads: CASSQDWGTYYGYTF. In DNA form, the CDR3 reads TGCGCCAGCAGCCAAGATTGGGGGACGTACTATGGCTACACCTTC. The rearrangement uses TRBV4-3 and TRBJ1-2, with D perhaps matching TRBD1 (5 bases). Germline CDR1 LGHNA, CDR2 YSLEER. Trimming pared 0 bases from V and 3 bases from J, leaving 11 bases between. The CDR3 extends over 15 amino acids.

This sequence joins TRBV28 and TRBJ1-5; TRBD1 matches 8 bases. V shed 6 bases, J shed 1 base, and the junction held 8 bases outside the gene matches. The CDR3 consists of 16 residues. From germline, CDR1 is MDHEN and CDR2 SYDVKM. The CDR3 spells CASRPMQGASNQPQHF. DNA for the CDR3: TGTGCCAGCAGACCAATGCAGGGGGCAAGCAATCAGCCCCAGCATTTT.

V gene TRBV24-1 combines with J gene TRBJ2-2, with 13 bases lining up with TRBD2. CDR1 and CDR2 from the germline V gene are KGHDR and SFDVKD. This CDR3 region has 16 residues. V shed 6 bases, J shed 9 bases, and the junction held 9 bases outside the gene matches. The CDR3 nucleotides read TGTGCCACCAGTCAACCGGGACTAGCGGGGACGAGGGAGCTGTTTTTT. The encoded protein is CATSQPGLAGTRELFF.

This clonotype was counted ten times or more. This chain connects TRBV15 to TRBJ2-3; 8 bases are a match to TRBD1. CDR3 length equals 17 residues. Germline loops: CDR1 LNHNV, CDR2 YYDKDF (reference sequence). Unmatched junction bases numbered 7, after V lost 0 bases and J lost 2 bases. The CDR3 region has the DNA TGTGCCACCAGCAGAGATCACCAGGGGGCTCCCACAGATACGCAGTATTTT. This translates into CATSRDHQGAPTDTQYF.

The chain links TRBV20-1 to TRBJ2-3; no reliable D call. V shed 5 bases and J shed 0 bases, with 15 bases lying between them. Germline V gene lookup returns CDR1 DFQATT and CDR2 SNEGSKA (reference sequence). The CDR3 runs to 15 residues. CDR3 in amino acids: CSASTQGDSTDTQYF. In nucleotides, the CDR3 is TGCAGTGCTTCCACGCAAGGAGATAGCACAGATACGCAGTATTTT.

This clonotype was counted a few times. The chain couples TRBV12-3 or TRBV12-4 to TRBJ1-1; D is uncertain. The CDR3 extends over 14 amino acids. V lost 5 bases, J lost 6 bases, and 16 bases lay in between. In nucleotides, the CDR3 is TGTGCCAGCAGTCCGAGGGCCTACGTCGCTGAAGCTTTCTTT. Translation gives CASSPRAYVAEAFF.

This sequence joins TRBV18 and TRBJ2-7; the D gene is possibly TRBD2 (6 bases). V was clipped by 2 bases and J by 0 bases, with 8 bases between them. The CDR3 loop spans 14 amino acids. The germline CDR1 and CDR2 sequences are KGHSH and LQKENI. CDR3 nucleotide sequence: TGTGCCAGCTCACCAGGCGGGGACTCCTACGAGCAGTACTTC. Amino acid sequence: CASSPGGDSYEQYF.

The chain uses TRBV9 and TRBJ2-3; D may match TRBD1 or TRBD2 (5 bases each). Germline loops: CDR1 SGDLS, CDR2 YYNGEE. V lost 1 base, J lost 4 bases, and 13 bases lay in between. The CDR3 loop spans 15 amino acids. DNA of the CDR3: TGTGCCAGCAGCGTATGGGGGAGTGGGGCAGATACGCAGTATTTT. Translated: CASSVWGSGADTQYF.

This clonotype came up many times. The V and J genes are TRBV12-3 or TRBV12-4 and TRBJ2-1, with 11 bases lining up with TRBD2. J gave up 4 bases and V 7 bases, and 6 bases lay outside the gene matches. The CDR3 contains 15 residues. CDR3 sequence reads: CASKQGTSGYNEQFF. The CDR3 region has the DNA TGTGCCAGCAAGCAGGGGACTAGCGGTTACAATGAGCAGTTCTTC.

This clonotype was found many times. The chain combines TRBV28 with TRBJ2-5; 11 bases are a match to TRBD2. V was clipped by 9 bases and J by 4 bases; unmatched bases: 4. The CDR3 sequence is 13 residues long. CDR1 is MDHEN and CDR2 is SYDVKM in the germline V gene. As DNA, the CDR3 is TGTGCCAGTGGGACTAGCGGTAGAGAGACCCAGTACTTC. This encodes CASGTSGRETQYF.

This clonotype was found a few times. J is TRBJ2-3 and V is TRBV20-1; a possible D gene is TRBD2 (5 bases). Looked up from germline, CDR1 is DFQATT and CDR2 is SNEGSKA (reference sequence). Trimming shortened V by 3 bases and J by 2 bases, and 12 bases separated the two germline ends. The CDR3 covers 14 residues. The DNA of the CDR3 is TGCAGTGCTAGGGCTGGAGGTTTCACAGATACGCAGTATTTT. Its protein is CSARAGGFTDTQYF.

The chain has TRBV4-1 and TRBJ1-6; D gene uncertain. V lost 1 base and J lost 6, with 16 bases in between. The CDR3 runs 17 residues. CDR1 and CDR2 from the germline V gene are MGHRA and YSYEKL. The DNA of the CDR3 is TGCGCCAGCAGCCAAGCGCCCCCTAAGGAGGGTAATTCACCCCTCCACTTT. Translated: CASSQAPPKEGNSPLHF.

This clonotype was counted between two and nine times. The chain carries TRBV12-3 or TRBV12-4 and TRBJ2-7; 9 bases match TRBD1. This CDR3 comprises 15 residues. After removal of 0 bases from V and 6 bases from J, the junction contained 6 bases not matched to a gene. DNA of the CDR3: TGTGCCAGCAGTTTAGCTAGGACAGGGGTGGGCGAGCAGTACTTC. Protein sequence: CASSLARTGVGEQYF.